This entry lists 16 T cell receptor beta chains sequenced from one sample in a study of T cells in Graves' hyperthyroidism and ophthalmopathy (dated by TCRdb to about 2019). The receptor library was made with multiplex PCR. The sequencer listed for this sample is Illumina HiSeq 2000. Amplification of TCR beta CDR3 regions was carried out from RNA transcripts. A first-round RT-PCR of the TCR CDR3 used the HTBI primer set with the Qiagen OneStep RT-PCR kit. TCRdb redid the processing of the public reads, applying fastp at Q25 and MiXCR, and retained in-frame beta chains. Under each unique CDR3 protein, matching rows form one entry showing the most common genes and DNA. This sample lists about 340,000 distinct CDR3 sequences; 21% were detected once. Together, the top ten hold around 50% of the sample. Sample: blood. The receptors derive from a woman between 45 and 60 years old with Graves' hyperthyroidism.

This clonotype was picked up many times. The chain uses TRBV20-1 and TRBJ1-4; D is uncertain. The germline V gene has CDR1 DFQATT and CDR2 SNEGSKA (reference sequence). CDR3 length equals 13 residues. Trimming removed 2 bases at V and 8 bases at J, with 12 bases between. The CDR3 bases are TGCAGTGCTAGACTCGATCTAAGCGAAAAACTGTTTTTT. This gives the protein CSARLDLSEKLFF.

The rearrangement uses TRBV5-1 and TRBJ2-1, with 11 bases that match TRBD2. CDR1 is SGHRS and CDR2 is YFSETQ in the germline V gene. The CDR3 consists of 17 residues. Unmatched junction bases numbered 12, after V lost 4 bases and J lost 6 bases. This CDR3 reads CASSPTGLADYLNEQFF. The DNA of the CDR3 is TGCGCCAGCAGCCCGACGGGACTAGCGGATTACCTCAATGAGCAGTTCTTC. Based on the CDR3 plus reference TRBV5-1 and TRBJ2-1, the full variable domain is KAGVTQTPRYLIKTRGQQVTLSCSPISGHRSVSWYQQTPGQGLQFLFEYFSETQRNKGNFPGRFSGRQFSNSRSEMNVSTLELGDSALYLCASSPTGLADYLNEQFFGPGTRLTVL.

This clonotype appeared a few times. The J gene is TRBJ1-1, the V gene TRBV5-5, with D maybe TRBD1 (5 bases). V shed 4 bases and J shed 6 bases, with 16 bases lying between them. This CDR3 has 14 amino acids. The V gene's germline CDR1 is SGHKS and CDR2 YYEKEE (reference sequence). The CDR3 DNA is TGTGCCAGCAGCCACCCGGGGGGAACCTCTGAAGCTTTCTTT. This sequence encodes CASSHPGGTSEAFF.

This clonotype was seen many times. V usage is TRBV29-1 and J usage is TRBJ2-1; D assignment may be TRBD1 or TRBD2 (5 bases each). The germline gives CDR1 SQVTM, CDR2 ANQGSEA. This CDR3 has 14 residues. Trimming removed 2 bases from V and 9 bases from J, with 17 bases in between. DNA of the CDR3: TGCAGCGTTGAACGGGCCCCAGGGACGGGTGAGCAGTTCTTC. As protein: CSVERAPGTGEQFF.

This clonotype was seen at least ten times. The V and J genes are TRBV3-1 and TRBJ2-1, with D perhaps matching TRBD2 (5 bases). There are 14 residues in the CDR3. Germline loops: CDR1 LGHDT, CDR2 YNNKEL (reference sequence). Trimming removed 2 bases from V and 7 bases from J, with 12 bases in between. CDR3: CASSQWARGNEQFF. In nucleotides, the CDR3 is TGTGCCAGCAGCCAATGGGCCCGGGGTAATGAGCAGTTCTTC.

This clonotype was detected only a few times. This chain links TRBV6-2 or TRBV6-3 with TRBJ2-7, with D possibly TRBD2 on 6 matching bases. CDR3 length equals 14 residues. Trimming shortened V by 0 bases and J by 3 bases, and 9 bases separated the two germline ends. Germline V gives CDR1 MNHEY, CDR2 SVGEGT. This chain's CDR3 is CASSYSRDLYEQYF. CDR3 sequence (DNA): TGTGCCAGCAGTTACTCGCGGGATCTCTACGAGCAGTACTTC.

This clonotype was picked up many times. This rearrangement joins TRBV2 to TRBJ2-3; D ambiguous. The CDR3 consists of 14 residues. Germline CDR1 and CDR2: SNHLY and FYNNEI. Trimming cost V 5 bases and J 6 bases, with 15 bases left between them. CDR3 sequence reads: CASSQQQRLDTQYF. DNA for the CDR3: TGTGCCAGCAGTCAACAACAGCGATTGGATACGCAGTATTTT.

Turning to this clonotype: This may be a read error, as it is one base from a much larger clone. The rearrangement uses TRBV28 and TRBJ1-5; no firm D call. Per germline, CDR1 MDHEN and CDR2 SYDVKM. Trimming shortened V by 9 bases and J by 3 bases, and 27 bases separated the two germline ends. This CDR3 contains 18 residues. The CDR3 region has the DNA TGTGCCAGTACGTTGGTCAGGAGAGAGTGGTCTCCCAATCAGCCCCAGCATTTT. This sequence encodes CASTLVRREWSPNQPQHF. Together with reference TRBV28 and TRBJ1-5, the CDR3 gives the full variable domain: DVKVTQSSRYLVKRTGEKVFLECVQDMDHENMFWYRQDPGLGLRLIYFSYDVKMKEKGDIPEGYSVSREKKERFSLILESASTNQTSMYLCASTLVRREWSPNQPQHFGDGTRLSIL.

The table lists this clonotype with many counts. The chain combines TRBV28 with TRBJ2-7, with a weak D call TRBD1 (6 bases). The CDR3 covers 11 residues. CDR1 and CDR2 (germline): MDHEN, SYDVKM. Trimming removed 8 bases from V and 2 bases from J, with 7 bases in between. DNA for the CDR3: TGTGCCAGCGGGGGCACCTACGAGCAGTACTTC. This translates into CASGGTYEQYF.

This clonotype was observed at least ten times. The V and J genes are TRBV28 and TRBJ2-3; D perhaps matches TRBD1 (6 bases). This CDR3 has 17 amino acids. Deletions cut 8 bases from V and 0 bases from J, with 21 bases between. Germline values: CDR1 MDHEN, CDR2 SYDVKM. The CDR3 loop reads CASHGYRAGSSTDTQYF. CDR3 sequence (DNA): TGTGCCAGCCACGGTTACAGGGCCGGATCTAGCACAGATACGCAGTATTTT.

The rearrangement links TRBV6-5 to TRBJ2-3, with a tentative D call TRBD1 (6 bases). The CDR3 is 15 residues long. Germline V gene data show CDR1 as MNHEY and CDR2 as SVGAGI. V gave up 5 bases and J gave up 3 bases, with 15 bases separating them. This chain's CDR3 is CASSLQGKGTDTQYF. CDR3 nucleotides: TGTGCCAGCAGTCTACAGGGAAAGGGGACAGATACGCAGTATTTT.

This clonotype was seen a few times. The chain employs TRBV11-3 and TRBJ2-1; D not certain. CDR3 length equals 17 residues. Trimming took 0 bases from V and 2 from J, leaving 14 bases between them. In germline, CDR1 is SGHNT, CDR2 YENEEA. CDR3 coding DNA: TGTGCCAGCAGCTTAGAGGGGTGGCAAAAGCCCTACAATGAGCAGTTCTTC. Translating gives CASSLEGWQKPYNEQFF.

This clonotype was seen many times. The genes are TRBV6-2 or TRBV6-3 and TRBJ1-5; D unresolved. Germline V gene data show CDR1 as MNHEY and CDR2 as SVGEGT. Trimming left V 6 bases short and J 0 bases short, with 6 bases between. The CDR3 covers 13 residues. DNA of the CDR3: TGTGCCAGCAGAGACCATAGCAATCAGCCCCAGCATTTT. It encodes CASRDHSNQPQHF.

This chain links TRBV6-1 with TRBJ1-5, with D uncertain. Trimming cost V 3 bases and J 4 bases, with 10 bases left between them. This CDR3 is 14 amino acids long. Germline assignment: CDR1 MNHNS and CDR2 SASEGT. In DNA, the CDR3 is TGTGCCAGCAGTGATTGGGGTGGAAATCAGCCCCAGCATTTT. This translates into CASSDWGGNQPQHF.

This clonotype was observed at least ten times. This chain joins TRBV30 and TRBJ2-1; TRBD2 agrees at 9 bases. Germline V gene data show CDR1 as GTSNPN and CDR2 as SVGIG (reference sequence). This CDR3 contains 14 residues. V was clipped by 3 bases and J by 2 bases; unmatched bases: 2. CDR3 in DNA: TGTGCCTGGAGAAAGCGGGGGGCCTACAATGAGCAGTTCTTC. Its protein is CAWRKRGAYNEQFF.

The table lists this clonotype with a count of one. The chain couples TRBV5-1 to TRBJ1-1, with a possible D match to TRBD1 (5 bases). The V end was cut by 4 bases, the J end by 3 bases, with 10 bases between. Looked up from germline, CDR1 is SGHRS and CDR2 is YFSETQ. The CDR3 loop spans 13 amino acids. The CDR3 is CASSRDGDTEAFF. The CDR3 bases are TGCGCCAGCAGCCGGGACGGGGACACTGAAGCTTTCTTT.